This T cell receptor (beta chain) is from a study of OX40 agonist ivuxolimab in advanced cancers. As regards this clone: Other DNA sequences from this sample encode an identical CDR3 as well.

This CDR3 region has 15 residues. Germline V gene lookup returns CDR1 LNHDA and CDR2 SQIVND (reference sequence). Losses at the gene ends were 5 bases for V and 4 bases for J; bases not matched to a gene: 8. Some clones are missing from TCRdb's copy, which holds only in-frame ones; the method was immunoSEQ multiplex PCR. The sample shows about 79,000 clones, 91% of them seen only once. The sequence came from an adult with an advanced solid tumor such as melanoma, head and neck, liver or kidney cancer. The chain uses TRBV19 and TRBJ2-7, with 10 bases lining up with TRBD1. The sample in question was CD4+ or CD8+ T cells sorted from blood, obtained in a trial of the OX40 agonist ivuxolimab. The CDR3 nucleotides are TGTGCCAGTAGTCCGACCGGGACAGGGGCTTACGAGCAGTACTTC. It specifies CASSPTGTGAYEQYF. Using reference TRBV19 and TRBJ2-7 for the parts outside the CDR3, the full variable domain is DGGITQSPKYLFRKEGQNVTLSCEQNLNHDAMYWYRQDPGQGLRLIYYSQIVNDFQKGDIAEGYSVSREKKESFPLTVTSAQKNPTAFYLCASSPTGTGAYEQYFGPGTRLTVT.